A single sample gave rise to the 2 T cell receptor beta chains below, sequenced in a study of CD8+ T cells in alopecia areata listed by TCRdb under 2018. The method was the immunoSEQ multiplex PCR assay. RNA was extracted from all samples and reverse transcribed into cDNA as template for TCR sequencing. TCRdb re-hosts the immuneACCESS table, in-frame sequences only. Its copies lack some clones; in the studies checked, an unresolved V gene accounts for under half of them, and the cause for the rest is not known. The sample table contains approximately 210,000 clones; only one count was recorded for approximately 65% of them. Together, the top ten hold about 1.2% of the sample. Sample treatment or condition, as interpreted from the label and publication: oral pan-JAK inhibitor, 5-10 mg twice daily. This sample comprised CD4+ T cells sorted from blood, obtained at week 44, from a patient treated with tofacitinib. The receptor set was obtained from a human donor with alopecia areata.

This clone has a handful of counts. Other nucleotide sequences from this sample produce the same CDR3. The rearrangement links TRBV5-1 to TRBJ1-1; 8 positions match TRBD1. Germline lookup yields CDR1 SGHRS and CDR2 YFSETQ. The CDR3 covers 14 residues. V lost 2 bases and J lost 2; bases outside the gene matches: 2. Here the CDR3 reads CASSLDRGNTEAFF. The CDR3 DNA sequence: TGCGCCAGCAGCTTAGACAGGGGAAACACTGAAGCTTTCTTT.

This clone was seen ten or more times. This chain joins TRBV5-1 and TRBJ1-6, with 11 bases aligning to TRBD1. The CDR3 loop spans 15 amino acids. V lost 0 bases to trimming and J lost 9 bases; unmatched junction nucleotides: 2. In germline, CDR1 is SGHRS, CDR2 YFSETQ. The CDR3 DNA follows: TGCGCCAGCAGCTTGGCCGGGACAGGGGGTTCACCCCTCCACTTT. It yields the protein CASSLAGTGGSPLHF. Looking up the rest from reference TRBV5-1 and TRBJ1-6 gives the full variable domain: KAGVTQTPRYLIKTRGQQVTLSCSPISGHRSVSWYQQTPGQGLQFLFEYFSETQRNKGNFPGRFSGRQFSNSRSEMNVSTLELGDSALYLCASSLAGTGGSPLHFGNGTRLTVT.